These 6 T cell receptor beta chains came from one sample sequenced in a study of long-term antiretroviral therapy in people with HIV. Assay version v3.0 of immunoSEQ was used, and it was run at survey level. Here immunoSEQ multiplex PCR was the method, and the copy in TCRdb shows in-frame clones only, minus some. The data hold about 7,100 clones, with 73% observed a single time. Specimen: unsorted PBMCs, collected 0.2 years after starting antiretroviral therapy. The receptors here all came from a man in his forties or fifties with HIV.

Only one count was recorded for this clone. At the DNA level, this CDR3 is encoded by other sequences in the same sample as well. V usage is TRBV28 and J usage is TRBJ2-7; a weak D match, TRBD1 (5 bases). Germline CDR1 reads MDHEN; CDR2 reads SYDVKM. CDR3 size: 12 residues. V was cut by 8 bases and J by 4 bases, with 12 bases left in between. The DNA of the CDR3 is TGTGCCAGCCGTACAGGTGATTACGAGCAGTACTTC. Residues: CASRTGDYEQYF.

The table lists this clone with a few counts. The V call is TRBV6-5, the J call TRBJ1-2, with D possibly TRBD1 on 6 matching bases. CDR3 length equals 13 residues. Germline V lookup: CDR1 MNHEY, CDR2 SVGAGI. V lost 6 bases, J lost 5 bases, and 13 bases lay in between. DNA for the CDR3: TGTGCCAGCAGCGTCGGCAGGGGTTATGGCTACACCTTC. Its translation: CASSVGRGYGYTF.

This chain connects TRBV10-1 to TRBJ2-7; the D gene is possibly TRBD1 (6 bases). Germline lookup yields CDR1 WNHNN and CDR2 SYGVQD (reference sequence). V shed 3 bases and J shed 3 bases, with 18 bases lying between them. This CDR3 has 16 amino acids. The CDR3 is CASSENPQGFGYEQYF. The CDR3 DNA reads TGCGCCAGCAGTGAAAACCCACAGGGATTCGGCTACGAGCAGTACTTC.

V is TRBV2 and J is TRBJ1-5; D gene unclear. Trimming shortened V by 6 bases and J by 5 bases, and 11 bases separated the two germline ends. Looked up from germline, CDR1 is SNHLY and CDR2 is FYNNEI. The CDR3 extends over 13 amino acids. CDR3 loop: CASSAGFDQPQHF. The CDR3, as DNA: TGTGCCAGCAGCGCTGGTTTTGATCAGCCCCAGCATTTT.

This clone was detected only a few times. V gene TRBV11-2 combines with J gene TRBJ2-7; a possible D gene is TRBD1 (6 bases). CDR3 size: 14 residues. V was clipped by 1 base and J by 2 bases, with 9 bases between them. Germline V CDR1 and CDR2: SGHAT, FQNNGV. The CDR3 reads CASSLATGTYEQYF. The CDR3 DNA reads TGTGCCAGCAGCTTAGCTACAGGGACCTACGAGCAGTACTTC.

The chain carries TRBV29-1 and TRBJ2-1, with D uncertain. The CDR3 extends over 10 amino acids. The V end was cut by 3 bases, the J end by 10 bases, with 7 bases between. Germline CDR1 SQVTM, CDR2 ANQGSEA. The CDR3 coding sequence is TGCAGCGTTGATGTAAACGAGCAGTTCTTC. This translates into CSVDVNEQFF.